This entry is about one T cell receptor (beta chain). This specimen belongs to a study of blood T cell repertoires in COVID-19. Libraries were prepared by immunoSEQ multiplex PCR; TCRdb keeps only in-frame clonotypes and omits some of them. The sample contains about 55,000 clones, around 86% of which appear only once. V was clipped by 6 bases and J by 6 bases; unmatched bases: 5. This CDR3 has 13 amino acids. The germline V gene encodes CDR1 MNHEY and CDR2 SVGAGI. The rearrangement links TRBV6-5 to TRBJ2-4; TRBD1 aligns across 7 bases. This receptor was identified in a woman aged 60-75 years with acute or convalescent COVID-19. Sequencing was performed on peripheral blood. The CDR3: CASRSTGVNIQYF. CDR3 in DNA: TGTGCCAGCAGATCCACAGGGGTAAACATTCAGTACTTC.